The rows below give T cell receptor beta chains drawn from one sample of a study of cytomegalovirus exposure and HLA in healthy donors. Clones were read by immunoSEQ multiplex PCR, and TCRdb kept only the in-frame ones, dropping some. Of 90,000 to 100,000 clones listed, about 94% are singletons. Sequencing was done on a sample of PBMCs. The receptors were gathered from a woman younger than 45 in good health and CMV-seropositive. Each CDR3 is given with its conserved first and last residue.

j_gene | v_gene | CDR3aa
TRBJ2-1 | TRBV18 | CASSPPASGEQFF
TRBJ2-2 | TRBV10-3 | CAISPGQGNTGELFF
TRBJ1-5 | TRBV28 | CASSSTGSNQPQHF
TRBJ2-3 | TRBV27 | CASSWEGTDTQYF
TRBJ1-2 | TRBV7-2 | CASSAFGTGRKANYGYTF
TRBJ2-5 | TRBV5-4 | CASSFGNQETQYF
TRBJ2-1 | TRBV5-1 | CASSRAGTSNEQFF
TRBJ2-1 | TRBV23-1 | CASSPLTSPYNEQFF
TRBJ2-5 | TRBV7-2 | CASSLAQGMQTQYF
TRBJ1-2 | TRBV27 | CASRGLPTGYGYTF
TRBJ2-7 | TRBV2 | CASSGSGRGGEQYF
TRBJ1-5 | TRBV28 | CASSLDPDRVPLNQPQHF
TRBJ1-2 | TRBV6-5 | CASSRSSVLGGYTF
TRBJ2-7 | TRBV18 | CASSPLPGRATHEQYF
TRBJ2-3 | TRBV27 | CASSLQESTDTQYF
TRBJ2-1 | TRBV7-3 | CASSLGRTGGYNEQFF
TRBJ1-5 | TRBV19 | CASSMVFHRLVSNQPQHF
TRBJ2-5 | TRBV5-6 | CASSSLTGKETQYF
TRBJ2-7 | TRBV10-3 | CAISEGRDKYYEQYF
TRBJ1-1 | TRBV7-9 | CASSSHPPDRTEAFF
TRBJ1-1 | TRBV5-4 | CASSPGGRAEAFF
TRBJ1-3 | TRBV28 | CASKRLLSGNTIYF
TRBJ2-3 | TRBV5-6 | CASSLGLAGFTDTQYF
TRBJ2-1 | TRBV10-3 | CAITAGQSYNEQFF
TRBJ2-4 | TRBV28 | CASSLFDGYQYF
TRBJ1-5 | TRBV19 | CASSQGSLNQPQHF
TRBJ2-5 | TRBV28 | CASSLPGLAGVETQYF
TRBJ2-1 | TRBV28 | CASSRGGLSGTGYNEQFF
TRBJ2-1 | TRBV30 | CAWDRVSYNEQFF
TRBJ2-7 | TRBV11-2 | CASRAGYRGKKQYF
TRBJ2-3 | TRBV28 | CASSSHGLGGSTDTQYF
TRBJ1-2 | TRBV30 | CAWRPDIAYGYTF
TRBJ2-1 | TRBV27 | CASSPLRTGHNEQFF
TRBJ2-7 | TRBV5-6 | CASSLGQGVYEQYF
TRBJ2-2 | TRBV4-3 | CASSQNPGTPNTGELFF
TRBJ2-2 | TRBV4-2 | CASSQGLAGGLGTGELFF
TRBJ2-7 | TRBV7-8 | CASSSRDRGLYEQYF
TRBJ2-7 | TRBV7-8 | CASSLAGLAGVSRNNEQYF
TRBJ2-2 | TRBV7-8 | CASSLNTGELFF
TRBJ2-3 | TRBV4-2 | CASSQDKGRGFTDTQYF
TRBJ2-1 | TRBV10-3 | CAISEGHISNEQFF
TRBJ2-1 | TRBV30 | CAWSTGASGLVRAYNEQFF